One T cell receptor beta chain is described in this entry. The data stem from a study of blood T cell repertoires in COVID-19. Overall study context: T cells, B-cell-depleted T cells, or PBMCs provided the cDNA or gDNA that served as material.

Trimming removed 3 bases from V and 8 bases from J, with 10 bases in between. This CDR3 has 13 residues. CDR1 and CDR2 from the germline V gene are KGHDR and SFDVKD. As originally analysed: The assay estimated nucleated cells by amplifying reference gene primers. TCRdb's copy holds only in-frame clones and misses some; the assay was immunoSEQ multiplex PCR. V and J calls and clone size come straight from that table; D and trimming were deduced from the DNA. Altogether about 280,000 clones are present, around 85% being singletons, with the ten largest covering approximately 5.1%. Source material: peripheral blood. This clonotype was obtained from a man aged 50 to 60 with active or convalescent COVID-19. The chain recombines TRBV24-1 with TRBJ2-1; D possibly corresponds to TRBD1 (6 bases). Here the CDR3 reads CATSDPRGHEQFF. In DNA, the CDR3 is TGTGCCACCAGTGATCCCAGGGGCCATGAGCAGTTCTTC.